This note documents a single TCR beta chain sequence. The assay was immunoSEQ multiplex PCR, and TCRdb's table has in-frame clones only and misses some. The data hold 100,000 to 120,000 clones, with 80% to 95% observed a single time. These data come from a study of T cell responses to AZD1222 COVID-19 vaccine. The CDR3 loop spans 17 amino acids. V was shortened by 2 bases and J by 3 bases, with 19 bases between the two germline ends. From germline, CDR1 is MNHEY and CDR2 SVGEGT. The V gene is TRBV6-2 or TRBV6-3, the J gene TRBJ1-1, with a weak D call TRBD1 (5 bases). Sequences were derived from peripheral blood, sampled 28 days after the second AZD1222 dose. This clonotype was sampled from an adult who received the AZD1222 COVID-19 vaccine. The CDR3: CASSYGEGTLIDTEAFF. CDR3 bases: TGTGCCAGCAGTTACGGGGAAGGGACCCTGATCGACACTGAAGCTTTCTTT.